This TCR beta chain was recorded in a study of blood T cell repertoires in COVID-19. The V gene's germline CDR1 is SGHNT and CDR2 YYREEE (reference sequence). The ends were cut back, 7 bases at V and 0 bases at J, with 8 bases in the middle. The CDR3 extends over 13 amino acids. Original processing notes: Amplification of reference gene primers provided the estimated nucleated cell counts. The assay was immunoSEQ multiplex PCR, and TCRdb's table has in-frame clones only and misses some. That table is the source of V, J and clone size, and D and trimming were worked out from the DNA. The table shows around 300,000 clones, with roughly nine tenths occurring only once.

This receptor was obtained from a man between 45 and 60 years old with acute or convalescent COVID-19. The V call is TRBV5-4, the J call TRBJ1-3; no clear D gene. The sequencing input was peripheral blood. CDR3 in DNA: TGTGCCAGCCGAGGGAGCTCTGGAAACACCATATATTTT. This translates into CASRGSSGNTIYF.